The 29 T cell receptor beta chains given below trace back to one sample, sequenced in a study of blood T cell repertoires in COVID-19. Generated by immunoSEQ multiplex PCR, the TCRdb table keeps only in-frame clones and is missing some. The data show some 150,000 clones, 84% seen once. Sequencing was carried out using peripheral blood. The source is a woman aged 45-60 years with acute or convalescent COVID-19.

This chain uses TRBV5-4 with TRBJ2-1; TRBD2 might be the D (6 bases). This CDR3 has 15 amino acids. Germline V gene sequence: CDR1 SGHNT, CDR2 YYREEE (reference sequence). The V and J ends lost 2 bases and 0 bases respectively, with 9 bases between them. The CDR3, as DNA: TGTGCCAGCAGCTTTGTGGGAGGCTCCTACAATGAGCAGTTCTTC. It translates to CASSFVGGSYNEQFF.

The chain is built from TRBV9 and TRBJ2-6; D might be TRBD2 (6 bases). This CDR3 contains 14 residues. Germline CDR1 SGDLS, CDR2 YYNGEE. The V end was cut by 7 bases, the J end by 1 base, with 9 bases between. The CDR3 nucleotides are TGTGCCAGCTCCGGGACTTCTGGGGCCAACGTCCTGACTTTC. Amino acid sequence: CASSGTSGANVLTF.

The chain carries TRBV4-3 and TRBJ2-7; the match to TRBD2 covers 10 bases. The CDR3 totals 16 residues. CDR1 is LGHNA, CDR2 YSLEER, per germline. The V gene end was trimmed by 1 base and the J gene end by 6 bases; junction bases not matched to a gene: 9. This CDR3 reads CASSQAGAGGWGEQYF. CDR3 bases: TGCGCCAGCAGCCAAGCGGGAGCGGGGGGGTGGGGCGAGCAGTACTTC.

V and J are TRBV19 and TRBJ1-2; D is possibly TRBD1 (6 bases). The germline V gene encodes CDR1 LNHDA and CDR2 SQIVND (reference sequence). V shed 7 bases and J shed 8 bases, with 17 bases lying between them. The CDR3 length is 13 residues. The CDR3 DNA reads as TGTGCCAGTACTCAGCAGGGGTGGCCGGGCTACACCTTC. Translation: CASTQQGWPGYTF.

The chain links TRBV19 to TRBJ2-3; the match to TRBD2 covers 10 bases. This CDR3 spans 17 amino acids. The germline CDR1 and CDR2 sequences are LNHDA and SQIVND (reference sequence). V lost 4 bases, J lost 1 base, and 8 bases stayed unmatched. The CDR3 sequence: CASSRGGLATGTDTQYF. CDR3 DNA sequence: TGTGCCAGTAGTAGGGGGGGACTAGCGACAGGCACAGATACGCAGTATTTT.

This chain uses TRBV3-1 (or the pseudogene TRBV3-2) with TRBJ1-5; D is perhaps TRBD1 (5 bases). V dropped 3 bases and J dropped 2 bases, with 11 bases sitting between them. This CDR3 is 15 amino acids long. CDR1 and CDR2 (germline): LGHDT, YNNKEL (reference sequence). Here the CDR3 DNA reads TGTGCCAGCAGCCATTCCAGGGTGGGCAATCAGCCCCAGCATTTT. This sequence encodes CASSHSRVGNQPQHF.

The chain joins TRBV4-1 to TRBJ2-3, with D unresolved. There are 12 residues in the CDR3. Germline lookup yields CDR1 MGHRA and CDR2 YSYEKL. The germline V and J ends were trimmed by 3 bases and 4 bases, with 5 bases remaining between them. CDR3 bases: TGCGCCAGCAGCCACTTATCAGATACGCAGTATTTT. Amino acids: CASSHLSDTQYF.

The chain joins TRBV9 to TRBJ1-6; D is perhaps TRBD1 (6 bases). The CDR3 extends over 13 amino acids. Germline CDR1 SGDLS, CDR2 YYNGEE. With 6 bases removed from V and 5 bases from J, the gap between germline ends came to 9 bases. The CDR3 protein is CASTRDNNSPLHF. The CDR3 nucleotides are TGTGCCAGCACCCGGGACAATAATTCACCCCTCCACTTT. The variable domain in full, completed from reference TRBV9 and TRBJ1-6, reads DSGVTQTPKHLITATGQRVTLRCSPRSGDLSVYWYQQSLDQGLQFLIQYYNGEERAKGNILERFSAQQFPDLHSELNLSSLELGDSALYFCASTRDNNSPLHFGNGTRLTVT.

This clone appeared a few times. V and J are TRBV13 and TRBJ1-3; D gene uncertain. Germline-derived CDR1 and CDR2 are PRHDT and FYEKMQ (reference sequence). Trimming removed 5 bases at V and 7 bases at J, with 12 bases between. There are 13 residues in the CDR3. The CDR3 is CASSVISMNTIYF. The CDR3 DNA is TGTGCCAGCAGCGTTATTAGTATGAACACCATATATTTT.

In this sample, this clone turned up a few times. V and J are TRBV19 and TRBJ2-7; no reliable D call. Germline V gene data show CDR1 as LNHDA and CDR2 as SQIVND (reference sequence). V was clipped by 1 base and J by 2 bases, with 6 bases between them. The length of the CDR3 is 13 residues. Written as DNA, the CDR3 is TGTGCCAGTAGTATAGGCGAGACCTACGAGCAGTACTTC. Protein product: CASSIGETYEQYF.

This clone was counted only a few times. The chain joins TRBV9 to TRBJ2-1, with D uncertain. The CDR3 loop spans 13 amino acids. V lost 1 base, J lost 8 bases, and 10 bases lay in between. Germline-derived CDR1 and CDR2 are SGDLS and YYNGEE. The CDR3 DNA sequence: TGTGCCAGCAGCGTAAACGCTAGACATGAGCAGTTCTTC. Amino acid sequence: CASSVNARHEQFF.

The chain employs TRBV4-3 and TRBJ1-3; the D is unclear. The CDR3 totals 13 residues. With 4 bases removed from V and 4 bases from J, the gap between germline ends came to 8 bases. Per the germline V gene, CDR1 is LGHNA and CDR2 is YSLEER. The DNA of the CDR3 is TGCGCCAGCAGCCCCCGGGTCGGAAACACCATATATTTT. Translation: CASSPRVGNTIYF.

This clone appeared once. V is TRBV7-8 and J is TRBJ2-7; TRBD2 aligns across 11 bases. Germline V gives CDR1 SGHVS, CDR2 FQNEAQ. The CDR3 is 15 residues long. V trimming: 0 bases; J trimming: 6 bases; junction bases outside the gene matches: 4. The CDR3 DNA follows: TGTGCCAGCAGCTTAGCACTAGCGGGAGCTGTCGAGCAGTACTTC. Amino acids: CASSLALAGAVEQYF.

The chain combines TRBV29-1 with TRBJ2-5, with 9 positions matching TRBD1. Germline V CDR1 and CDR2: SQVTM, ANQGSEA. There are 14 residues in the CDR3. The DNA of the CDR3 is TGCAGTATTTTTCCCGGGACAGGGCAAGAGACCCAGTACTTC. Translating it yields CSIFPGTGQETQYF.

The chain combines TRBV28 with TRBJ2-3, with 7 nucleotides matching TRBD1. V lost 5 bases, J lost 6 bases, and 11 bases stayed unmatched. The CDR3 totals 15 residues. Per germline, CDR1 MDHEN and CDR2 SYDVKM. The CDR3 DNA follows: TGTGCCAGCAGTGTATACCCGGGACAGCAGGATACGCAGTATTTT. This translates into CASSVYPGQQDTQYF.

The V and J genes are TRBV10-2 and TRBJ2-3; D is possibly TRBD1 or TRBD2 (7 bases each). V was trimmed by 10 bases and J by 2 bases, leaving 22 bases between them. This CDR3 contains 16 residues. Germline loops: CDR1 WSHSY, CDR2 SAAADI. CDR3 nucleotide sequence: TGCGCCACCAGGGGGGGGGTGGTGCCCACCACAGATACGCAGTATTTT. This gives the protein CATRGGVVPTTDTQYF.

The chain employs TRBV19 and TRBJ1-5; TRBD1 is a possible D gene (6 bases). V shed 7 bases and J shed 2 bases, with 12 bases lying between them. This CDR3 is 14 amino acids long. CDR1 is LNHDA and CDR2 is SQIVND in the germline V gene (reference sequence). CDR3 sequence (DNA): TGTGCCAGTACCTCTGGGGGCGGCAATCAGCCCCAGCATTTT. Residues: CASTSGGGNQPQHF.

The rearrangement joins TRBV6-2 or TRBV6-3 to TRBJ1-5; D uncertain. Trimming shortened V by 0 bases and J by 3 bases, and 6 bases separated the two germline ends. The CDR3 runs 14 residues. CDR1 and CDR2 from the germline V gene are MNHEY and SVGEGT. The CDR3 sequence: CASSYSQLNQPQHF. Written as DNA, the CDR3 is TGTGCCAGCAGTTACTCACAGCTCAATCAGCCCCAGCATTTT.

This chain joins TRBV6-1 and TRBJ1-5; 7 positions match TRBD1. Germline V gives CDR1 MNHNS, CDR2 SASEGT. The V gene end was trimmed by 3 bases and the J gene end by 9 bases; junction bases not matched to a gene: 8. The CDR3 extends over 14 amino acids. CDR3 loop: CASSEYRGAGPQHF. The CDR3 DNA follows: TGTGCCAGCAGTGAGTACAGGGGTGCAGGGCCCCAGCATTTT.

This chain joins TRBV5-1 and TRBJ1-2, with 12 bases lining up with TRBD1. The J segment lost 4 bases and the V segment lost 0 bases, leaving 4 bases of the junction unmatched. CDR1 and CDR2 from the germline V gene are SGHRS and YFSETQ. This CDR3 is 16 amino acids long. CDR3 sequence: CASSLVGDRGPYGYTF. In nucleotides, the CDR3 is TGCGCCAGCAGCTTGGTTGGGGACAGGGGGCCCTATGGCTACACCTTC.

The genes are TRBV4-3 and TRBJ2-3; TRBD1 agrees at 9 bases. The trim removed 3 bases at V and 4 bases at J, leaving 17 bases unmatched. The CDR3 totals 19 residues. Germline V lookup: CDR1 LGHNA, CDR2 YSLEER. CDR3: CASSQLPLSGTGNSDTQYF. CDR3 coding DNA: TGCGCCAGCAGCCAGCTCCCCCTCTCCGGGACAGGGAATTCAGATACGCAGTATTTT.

CDR3 nucleotide sequence: TGTGCCAGCAGTGAAGCGCCGACAGGGTCCGAGACCCAGTACTTC. As protein: CASSEAPTGSETQYF. The V and J genes are TRBV2 and TRBJ2-5, with 7 bases matching TRBD1. The V gene's germline CDR1 is SNHLY and CDR2 FYNNEI. The CDR3 runs 15 residues. Trimming took 0 bases from V and 5 from J; bases not matched to a gene: 6.

In DNA form, the CDR3 reads TGTGCCAGCAGTTATAAGGCAGGGGCCACTGAAGCTTTCTTT. Translation: CASSYKAGATEAFF. The rearrangement joins TRBV6-1 to TRBJ1-1; possible D gene TRBD1, 6 bases. Deletions cut 5 bases from V and 4 bases from J, with 14 bases between. Germline V gene sequence: CDR1 MNHNS, CDR2 SASEGT. The CDR3 totals 14 residues.

V gene TRBV5-4 combines with J gene TRBJ1-2; D is perhaps TRBD1 (5 bases). V shed 10 bases and J shed 2 bases, with 18 bases lying between them. The CDR3 covers 14 residues. Per germline, CDR1 SGHNT and CDR2 YYREEE (reference sequence). The CDR3, as DNA: TGTGCCTACATAAGGTCTGGGGGGAACTATGGCTACACCTTC. This codes for CAYIRSGGNYGYTF.

The chain combines TRBV4-1 with TRBJ2-5; maybe TRBD2 (5 bases). Germline assignment: CDR1 MGHRA and CDR2 YSYEKL. Deletions cut 3 bases from V and 3 bases from J, with 17 bases between. The CDR3 loop spans 16 amino acids. The CDR3 region has the DNA TGCGCCAGCAGCCAGAGCGGATATAGTCAGAAAGAGACCCAGTACTTC. Protein: CASSQSGYSQKETQYF.

V gene TRBV2 combines with J gene TRBJ2-1; 8 nucleotides line up with TRBD2. Trimming at V came to 2 bases and at J to 7 bases, leaving 13 bases not matched to a gene. The CDR3 contains 17 residues. Germline CDR1 and CDR2: SNHLY and FYNNEI. The CDR3 sequence is CASSERAGGRPWNEQFF. For the CDR3, the DNA is TGTGCCAGCAGTGAAAGGGCGGGGGGCCGCCCTTGGAATGAGCAGTTCTTC.

CDR3 loop: CSVEGGGYEQYF. For the CDR3, the DNA is TGCAGCGTTGAAGGGGGGGGCTACGAGCAGTACTTC. V usage is TRBV29-1 and J usage is TRBJ2-7; 7 nucleotides agree with TRBD2. With V trimmed by 1 base and J by 3 bases, 0 bases remained unmatched. The CDR3 has 12 residues. Per the germline V gene, CDR1 is SQVTM and CDR2 is ANQGSEA.

This CDR3 is CAIAQDNIQYF. The CDR3 DNA reads TGTGCCATTGCACAGGACAACATTCAGTACTTC. The rearrangement links TRBV10-3 to TRBJ2-4; D is perhaps TRBD1 (5 bases). Trimming removed 9 bases at V and 7 bases at J, with 10 bases between. CDR1 and CDR2 from the germline V gene are ENHRY and SYGVKD. This CDR3 contains 11 residues.

This chain connects TRBV30 to TRBJ2-5; TRBD2 might be the D (6 bases). CDR3 size: 15 residues. CDR1 is GTSNPN, CDR2 SVGIG, per germline (reference sequence). V was shortened by 1 base and J by 4 bases, with 16 bases between the two germline ends. The chain's CDR3 is CAWSALTSGAETQYF. CDR3 bases: TGTGCCTGGAGTGCACTGACTAGTGGGGCAGAGACCCAGTACTTC. The variable domain in full, completed from reference TRBV30 and TRBJ2-5, reads SQTIHQWPATLVQPVGSPLSLECTVEGTSNPNLYWYRQAAGRGLQLLFYSVGIGQISSEVPQNLSASRPQDRQFILSSKKLLLSDSGFYLCAWSALTSGAETQYFGPGTRLLVL.